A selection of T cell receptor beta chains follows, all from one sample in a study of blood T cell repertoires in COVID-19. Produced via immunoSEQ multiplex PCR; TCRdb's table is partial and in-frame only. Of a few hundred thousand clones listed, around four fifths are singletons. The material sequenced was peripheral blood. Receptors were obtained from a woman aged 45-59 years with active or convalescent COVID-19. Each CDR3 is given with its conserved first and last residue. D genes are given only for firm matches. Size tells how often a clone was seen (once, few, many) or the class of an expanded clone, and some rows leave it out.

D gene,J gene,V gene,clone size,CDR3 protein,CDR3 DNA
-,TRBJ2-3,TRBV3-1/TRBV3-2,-,CASSQGVSTDTQYF,TGTGCCAGCAGCCAAGGCGTGAGCACAGATACGCAGTATTTT
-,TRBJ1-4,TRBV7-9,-,CASSGRQYRTNEKLFF,TGTGCCAGCAGCGGACGACAGTATCGGACTAATGAAAAACTGTTTTTT
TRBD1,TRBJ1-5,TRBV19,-,CASRGQDRAGQPQHF,TGTGCCAGTAGGGGACAGGATCGGGCGGGTCAGCCCCAGCATTTT
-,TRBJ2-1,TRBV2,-,CASSSGASYNEQFF,TGTGCCAGCAGTTCGGGAGCCTCCTACAATGAGCAGTTCTTC
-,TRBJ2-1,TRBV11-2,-,CASSLDNRNEQFF,TGTGCCAGCAGCTTAGACAATCGGAATGAGCAGTTCTTC
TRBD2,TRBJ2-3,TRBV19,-,CASKSLAGSDTQYF,TGTGCCAGTAAATCACTAGCGGGATCAGATACGCAGTATTTT
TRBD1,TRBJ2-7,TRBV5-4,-,CASSRDRSYEQYF,TGTGCCAGCAGCAGGGACAGATCCTACGAGCAGTACTTC
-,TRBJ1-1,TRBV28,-,CASTGNTEAFF,TGTGCCAGCACCGGGAACACTGAAGCTTTCTTT
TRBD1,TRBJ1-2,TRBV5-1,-,CASSRAGKGAQGYTF,TGCGCCAGCAGCCGGGCGGGTAAGGGGGCGCAAGGCTACACCTTC
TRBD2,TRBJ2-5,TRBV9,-,CASSLGLAEQETQYF,TGTGCCAGCAGCCTGGGACTAGCGGAACAAGAGACCCAGTACTTC
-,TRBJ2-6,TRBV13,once,CASSPPPGANVLTF,TGTGCCAGCAGTCCTCCCCCCGGGGCCAACGTCCTGACTTTC
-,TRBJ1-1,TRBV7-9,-,CASSFSTRAEAFF,TGTGCCAGCAGCTTCAGCACCAGGGCTGAAGCTTTCTTT
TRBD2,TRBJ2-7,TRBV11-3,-,CASSPGLAGSYEQYF,TGTGCCAGCAGCCCGGGACTAGCGGGATCCTACGAGCAGTACTTC
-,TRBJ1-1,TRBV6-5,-,CASSYFRGGGVGEAFF,TGTGCCAGCAGTTACTTTAGGGGAGGAGGGGTCGGTGAAGCTTTCTTT
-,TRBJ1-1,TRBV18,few,CASSLSAPGNTEAFF,TGTGCCAGCTCGCTTTCTGCTCCGGGGAACACTGAAGCTTTCTTT
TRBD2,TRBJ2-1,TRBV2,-,CATSGGSSYNEQFF,TGTGCCACCTCGGGGGGGAGCTCCTACAATGAGCAGTTCTTC
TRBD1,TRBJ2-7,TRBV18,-,CASSPPGTGFYEQYF,TGTGCCAGCTCACCACCGGGGACAGGGTTTTACGAGCAGTACTTC
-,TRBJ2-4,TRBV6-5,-,CASSRQREDIQYF,TGTGCCAGCAGTCGACAGCGAGAAGACATTCAGTACTTC
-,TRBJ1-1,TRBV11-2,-,CASSLDQVMNTEAFF,TGTGCCAGCAGCTTAGACCAGGTTATGAACACTGAAGCTTTCTTT
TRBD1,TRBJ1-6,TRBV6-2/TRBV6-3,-,CASSRGQGVDTLHF,TGTGCCAGCAGTCGGGGACAGGGTGTGGACACCCTCCACTTT
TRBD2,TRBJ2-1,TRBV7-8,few,CASSLLGGRSFNEQFF,TGTGCCAGCAGCTTATTGGGCGGGAGGAGTTTCAATGAGCAGTTCTTC
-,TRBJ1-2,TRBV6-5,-,CAVSPGGYGYTF,TGTGCCGTGTCCCCGGGTGGGTATGGCTACACCTTC
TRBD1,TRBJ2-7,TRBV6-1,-,CASSDPGQPSYEQYF,TGTGCCAGCAGTGATCCGGGACAGCCATCCTACGAGCAGTACTTC
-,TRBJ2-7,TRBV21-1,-,CASSKGRGVSGYEQYF,TGTGCCAGCAGCAAAGGTCGCGGGGTCTCGGGCTACGAGCAGTACTTC
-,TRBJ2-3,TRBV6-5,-,CASKTRARTDTQYF,TGTGCCAGCAAAACGAGGGCCCGCACAGATACGCAGTATTTT
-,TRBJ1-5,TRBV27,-,CASSLSVGQPQHF,TGTGCCAGCAGTTTAAGTGTCGGGCAGCCCCAGCATTTT
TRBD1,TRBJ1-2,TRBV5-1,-,CASSLEKPGGYGYTF,TGCGCCAGCAGCCTGGAAAAGCCAGGGGGATATGGCTACACCTTC
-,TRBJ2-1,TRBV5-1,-,CASSLAGSGTHNEQFF,TGCGCCAGCAGCTTGGCCGGGAGCGGGACACACAATGAGCAGTTCTTC
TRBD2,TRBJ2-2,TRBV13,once,CASSLRGRGTGELFF,TGTGCCAGCAGCTTACGCGGGAGGGGCACCGGGGAGCTGTTTTTT
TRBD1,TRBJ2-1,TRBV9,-,CASSVIPGTGGLNEQFF,TGTGCCAGCAGCGTGATTCCCGGGACAGGGGGCCTCAATGAGCAGTTCTTC
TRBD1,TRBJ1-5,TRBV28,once,CASSPDRAGNQPQHF,TGTGCCAGCAGTCCAGACAGGGCTGGCAATCAGCCCCAGCATTTT
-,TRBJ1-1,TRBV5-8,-,CASSSRVRSSKRDTEAFF,TGTGCCAGCAGCAGCCGGGTCCGCTCCTCTAAACGGGACACTGAAGCTTTCTTT
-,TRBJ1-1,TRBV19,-,CASKGRAGGTEAFF,TGTGCCAGTAAGGGCAGGGCGGGAGGTACTGAAGCTTTCTTT
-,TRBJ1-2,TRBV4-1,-,CASSQVPRVSYGYTF,TGCGCCAGCAGCCAAGTTCCCCGCGTTAGCTATGGCTACACCTTC
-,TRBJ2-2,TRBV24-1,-,CATSDSGTHNTGELFF,TGTGCCACCAGTGACTCCGGGACACATAACACCGGGGAGCTGTTTTTT
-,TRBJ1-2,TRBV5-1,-,CASSLGSDSYGYTF,TGCGCCAGCAGCTTGGGTTCGGACAGTTATGGCTACACCTTC
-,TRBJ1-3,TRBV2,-,CASTRIAGNTIYF,TGTGCCAGCACCAGGATCGCTGGAAACACCATATATTTT
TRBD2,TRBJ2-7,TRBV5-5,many,CASSFTSGGAAREQYF,TGTGCCAGCAGCTTTACCAGCGGGGGGGCGGCCCGCGAGCAGTACTTC
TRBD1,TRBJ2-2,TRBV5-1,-,CASSLVGGTTGELFF,TGCGCCAGCAGCTTGGTAGGGGGCACCACCGGGGAGCTGTTTTTT
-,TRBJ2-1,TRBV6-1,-,CASSARVRRASYNEQFF,TGTGCCAGCAGTGCGAGGGTGAGGAGAGCCAGCTACAATGAGCAGTTCTTC
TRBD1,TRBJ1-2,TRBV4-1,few,CASSPTGITYGYTF,TGCGCCAGCAGCCCGACAGGGATCACTTATGGCTACACCTTC
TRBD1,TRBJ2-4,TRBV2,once,CASSEEGAENIQYF,TGTGCCAGCAGTGAAGAGGGGGCAGAGAACATTCAGTACTTC
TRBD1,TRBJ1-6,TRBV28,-,CASSTGQGNSPLHF,TGTGCCAGCAGTACCGGACAGGGAAATTCACCCCTCCACTTT
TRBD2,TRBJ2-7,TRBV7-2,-,CASSLALRGASGSSEQYF,TGTGCCAGCAGCTTAGCGCTAAGGGGGGCTAGCGGGTCGTCCGAGCAGTACTTC
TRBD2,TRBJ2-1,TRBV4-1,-,CASSLVGGRANEQFF,TGCGCCAGCAGCCTAGTCGGCGGGAGGGCTAATGAGCAGTTCTTC
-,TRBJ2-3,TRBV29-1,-,CSAHRDSTDTQYF,TGCAGCGCACATCGGGACTCCACAGATACGCAGTATTTT
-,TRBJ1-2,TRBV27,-,CASSLLGSGHFDYGYTF,TGTGCCAGCAGTCTCCTTGGGTCAGGGCACTTTGACTATGGCTACACCTTC
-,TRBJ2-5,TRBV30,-,CAWSYYLETQYF,TGTGCCTGGAGCTATTATTTGGAGACCCAGTACTTC
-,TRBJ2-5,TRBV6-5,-,CASSYRGGGETQYF,TGTGCCAGCAGTTACAGGGGAGGAGGGGAGACCCAGTACTTC
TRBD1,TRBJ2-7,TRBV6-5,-,CASSIRDRGWEQYF,TGTGCCAGCAGTATCCGGGACAGGGGATGGGAGCAGTACTTC
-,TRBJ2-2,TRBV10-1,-,CASTKRSETTNTGELFF,TGCGCCAGCACCAAACGGTCGGAGACCACGAACACCGGGGAGCTGTTTTTT
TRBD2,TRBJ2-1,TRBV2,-,CASSFFRRGAGVPRNEQFF,TGTGCCAGCAGCTTTTTCCGCCGGGGAGCGGGAGTTCCTCGGAATGAGCAGTTCTTC
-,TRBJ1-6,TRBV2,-,CASTSLAGHSYNSPLHF,TGTGCCAGCACTTCCCTAGCGGGGCACTCCTATAATTCACCCCTCCACTTT
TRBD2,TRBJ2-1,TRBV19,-,CASNAYSGVGYNEQFF,TGTGCCAGTAATGCCTATAGCGGGGTGGGTTACAATGAGCAGTTCTTC
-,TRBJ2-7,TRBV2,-,CASKVDSTYEQYF,TGTGCCAGCAAAGTCGACAGCACCTACGAGCAGTACTTC
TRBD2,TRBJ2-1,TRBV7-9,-,CATSGTSLNEQFF,TGTGCCACCAGCGGGACTAGCTTGAATGAGCAGTTCTTC